This T cell receptor beta chain was observed in a study of Ad26.COV2.S vaccination and SARS-CoV-2 variants. The treatment here: around 19 received Ad26.COV2.S at low or high dose, single or two shots; 5 received placebo; per-sample allocation not given. Samples were taken on day 63 after the first vaccine or placebo injection. Clones were sequenced by immunoSEQ multiplex PCR, and TCRdb holds only the in-frame ones, with some missing. The sample has roughly 420,000 clones, approximately 88% seen once; the top ten hold 3.6%. Germline CDR1 reads MNHEY; CDR2 reads SVGAGI. V dropped 0 bases and J dropped 4 bases, with 9 bases sitting between them. CDR3 length: 14 amino acids.

The receptor was derived from a person between 18 and 59 years old who received the Ad26.COV2.S COVID-19 vaccine or a placebo. Source: peripheral blood, taken in a trial of Ad26.COV2.S vaccine versus placebo. The chain employs TRBV6-5 and TRBJ2-5, with D possibly TRBD1 on 6 matching bases. The CDR3 DNA sequence: TGTGCCAGCAGTTACTCGGGGACAATAGAGACCCAGTACTTC. Protein sequence: CASSYSGTIETQYF.